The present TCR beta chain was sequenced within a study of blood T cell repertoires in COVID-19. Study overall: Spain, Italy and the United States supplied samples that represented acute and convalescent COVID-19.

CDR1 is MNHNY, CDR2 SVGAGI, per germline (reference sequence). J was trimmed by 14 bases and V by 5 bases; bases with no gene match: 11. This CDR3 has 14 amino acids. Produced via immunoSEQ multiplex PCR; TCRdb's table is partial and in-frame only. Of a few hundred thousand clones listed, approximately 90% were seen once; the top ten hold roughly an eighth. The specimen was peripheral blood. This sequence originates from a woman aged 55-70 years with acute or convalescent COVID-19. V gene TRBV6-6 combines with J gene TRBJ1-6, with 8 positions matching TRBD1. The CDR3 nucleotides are TGTGCCAGCAGTCCGGGACAGGCGACAACGGCCCTCCACTTT. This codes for CASSPGQATTALHF.